Listed here are 15 T cell receptor beta chains from one sample, sequenced in a study of T cell changes during pregnancy in multiple sclerosis. Profiled with immunoSEQ multiplex PCR; TCRdb holds only in-frame clones, not every one. Among roughly 110,000 clones listed, 91% were seen once. Source: peripheral blood, taken before pregnancy. These receptors were obtained from a female donor with multiple sclerosis, enrolled in a pregnancy study.

This chain joins TRBV7-8 and TRBJ1-6; tentatively, D is TRBD1 (6 bases). Germline CDR1 reads SGHVS; CDR2 reads FQNEAQ. The CDR3 consists of 16 residues. Deletions cut 2 bases from V and 7 bases from J, with 15 bases between. Written as DNA, the CDR3 is TGTGCCAGCAGCTTAATAACAGGGCTGCGGAATTCACCCCTCCACTTT. Residues: CASSLITGLRNSPLHF.

In its sample, this clone was seen once. V and J are TRBV5-5 and TRBJ2-6; TRBD1 matches at 9 bases. V lost 4 bases, J lost 0 bases, and 5 bases stayed unmatched. The germline gives CDR1 SGHKS, CDR2 YYEKEE (reference sequence). The CDR3 is 17 residues long. The CDR3 spells CASSLRTGDSGANVLTF. The CDR3 region has the DNA TGTGCCAGCAGCCTAAGGACAGGGGACTCTGGGGCCAACGTCCTGACTTTC.

The rearrangement joins TRBV10-3 to TRBJ2-2; no reliable D call. Trimming took 3 bases from V and 6 from J, leaving 5 bases between them. CDR3 length equals 12 residues. The germline CDR1 and CDR2 sequences are ENHRY and SYGVKD. This CDR3 reads CAISDNPGELFF. The CDR3 bases are TGTGCCATCAGTGATAATCCCGGGGAGCTGTTTTTT.

The chain combines TRBV21-1 with TRBJ2-7; TRBD1 is the table's D call, not checked against the DNA. TRBV21-1 is a known pseudogene. The CDR3 covers 15 residues. The CDR3, as DNA: TGTGCCAGCAGCAGCAGCATACAGGGAGTCTGGGAGCAGTACTTC. Its translation: CASSSSIQGVWEQYF.

This clone was recorded only once. The CDR3 sequence: CASRATGEEKLFF. The CDR3, as DNA: TGTGCCAGCAGGGCTACAGGAGAAGAAAAACTGTTTTTT. The chain combines TRBV11-3 with TRBJ1-4; maybe TRBD1 (5 bases). Trimming shortened V by 6 bases and J by 8 bases, and 13 bases separated the two germline ends. There are 13 residues in the CDR3. The germline gives CDR1 SGHNT, CDR2 YENEEA.

The chain combines TRBV6-1 with TRBJ1-1; D possibly corresponds to TRBD1 (6 bases). CDR3 length: 15 amino acids. Germline-derived CDR1 and CDR2 are MNHNS and SASEGT. Trimming cost V 6 bases and J 2 bases, with 16 bases left between them. CDR3 DNA: TGTGCCAGCAGACCTCCAGGGGCTCGTAACACTGAAGCTTTCTTT. As protein: CASRPPGARNTEAFF.

This clone was observed a few times. The chain joins TRBV6-1 to TRBJ2-5, with D uncertain. CDR1 and CDR2 from the germline V gene are MNHNS and SASEGT. The CDR3 consists of 13 residues. V dropped 3 bases and J dropped 2 bases, with 7 bases sitting between them. CDR3 sequence: CASSDSEQETQYF. In nucleotides, the CDR3 is TGTGCCAGCAGTGACAGTGAACAAGAGACCCAGTACTTC.

This chain joins TRBV11-2 and TRBJ2-1, with 11 nucleotides matching TRBD2. With V trimmed by 7 bases and J by 6 bases, 5 bases remained unmatched. The CDR3 contains 14 residues. Germline loops: CDR1 SGHAT, CDR2 FQNNGV. The CDR3 DNA follows: TGTGCCAGCAAACTAGCGGGAGTTGGCAATGAGCAGTTCTTC. As protein: CASKLAGVGNEQFF.

This clone was observed once. This chain uses TRBV6-1 with TRBJ1-2, with TRBD1 identical over 7 bases. The germline gives CDR1 MNHNS, CDR2 SASEGT. The CDR3 has 15 amino acids. V dropped 1 base and J dropped 4; count of bases not matched to a gene: 6. This CDR3 is CASSEEEGGIYGYTF. CDR3 bases: TGTGCCAGCAGTGAAGAAGAAGGGGGCATCTATGGCTACACCTTC.

The V and J genes are TRBV15 and TRBJ2-3, with D possibly TRBD1 on 5 matching bases. Trimming removed 1 base at V and 1 base at J, with 12 bases between. Germline-derived CDR1 and CDR2 are LNHNV and YYDKDF (reference sequence). The CDR3 extends over 16 amino acids. CDR3 nucleotide sequence: TGTGCCACCAGCAGAGCGGCAGGGTGGGGCACAGATACGCAGTATTTT. Translated, it gives CATSRAAGWGTDTQYF.

This chain uses TRBV5-6 with TRBJ1-1; tentatively, D is TRBD1 (5 bases). The CDR3 runs 15 residues. From germline, CDR1 is SGHDT and CDR2 YYEEEE. V was cut by 1 base and J by 3 bases, with 13 bases left in between. CDR3 DNA sequence: TGTGCCAGCAGCTTGATGAAGGGGTTGTACACTGAAGCTTTCTTT. Residues: CASSLMKGLYTEAFF.

V gene TRBV4-3 combines with J gene TRBJ2-6; D is possibly TRBD1 (6 bases). The germline V gene has CDR1 LGHNA and CDR2 YSLEER. The ends were cut back, 3 bases at V and 1 base at J, with 10 bases in the middle. The CDR3 runs 16 residues. CDR3 nucleotide sequence: TGCGCCAGCAGCCACGAACAGGGATCTGGGGCCAACGTCCTGACTTTC. It encodes CASSHEQGSGANVLTF.

The chain employs TRBV23-1 and TRBJ2-1; 7 bases agree with TRBD1. TRBV23-1 carries the ORF label, with uncertain function. This CDR3 region has 16 residues. J gave up 5 bases and V 4 bases, and 11 bases lay outside the gene matches. The CDR3 DNA sequence: TGCGCCAGCAGTCCCACCCTGACAGGGAAAGACAATGAGCAGTTCTTC. As protein: CASSPTLTGKDNEQFF.

This clone came up once. The CDR3 region is CASLVSGGASQYF. CDR3 nucleotide sequence: TGTGCCAGCTTAGTAAGCGGGGGGGCTTCCCAGTACTTC. The chain has TRBV6-1 and TRBJ2-5; 10 bases agree with TRBD2. In germline, CDR1 is MNHNS, CDR2 SASEGT. The CDR3 is made up of 13 amino acids. Trimming at V came to 8 bases and at J to 9 bases, leaving 9 bases not matched to a gene.

The sample holds a few counts of this clone. The rearrangement links TRBV10-3 to TRBJ2-7; 8 bases are shared with TRBD1. The CDR3 is 12 amino acids. The germline V gene encodes CDR1 ENHRY and CDR2 SYGVKD. V lost 10 bases to trimming and J lost 4 bases; unmatched junction nucleotides: 6. CDR3 region: CATGTGGYEQYF. CDR3 DNA: TGTGCCACCGGGACAGGCGGTTACGAGCAGTACTTC.